The 29 T cell receptor beta chains presented below share a single source sample, sequenced in a study of OX40 agonist ivuxolimab in advanced cancers. Assay used: immunoSEQ multiplex PCR; TCRdb lists only in-frame clones, some missing. The table lists more than 95,000 clones, 91% of them singletons. The starting material was CD4+ or CD8+ T cells sorted from blood, obtained in a trial of the OX40 agonist ivuxolimab. Source of these receptors: an adult with an advanced solid tumor such as melanoma, head and neck, liver or kidney cancer.

The V call is TRBV11-2, the J call TRBJ1-1, with D maybe TRBD1 (5 bases). Trimming took off 6 bases at V and 0 bases at J, with 8 bases between the two ends. In germline, CDR1 is SGHAT, CDR2 FQNNGV. This CDR3 is 13 amino acids long. The CDR3 reads CASSPRVNTEAFF. The CDR3 DNA reads as TGTGCCAGCAGTCCCAGGGTGAACACTGAAGCTTTCTTT.

The table lists this clone with a count of one. This chain joins TRBV5-1 and TRBJ1-1; 7 nucleotides agree with TRBD1. The trim removed 4 bases at V and 2 bases at J, leaving 5 bases unmatched. CDR3 length: 14 residues. The germline gives CDR1 SGHRS, CDR2 YFSETQ. The chain's CDR3 is CASSVQGDNTEAFF. The CDR3 DNA is TGCGCCAGCAGCGTCCAGGGGGACAACACTGAAGCTTTCTTT.

The chain recombines TRBV7-9 with TRBJ2-5, with D perhaps TRBD2 (6 bases). V shed 1 base and J shed 7 bases, with 13 bases lying between them. The CDR3 contains 14 residues. CDR1 SEHNR and CDR2 FQNEAQ come from the germline V gene (reference sequence). The CDR3 nucleotides are TGTGCCAGCAGCTTAGGCGGCGGGGAAGGGACCCAGTACTTC. This gives the protein CASSLGGGEGTQYF.

Regarding this clone: Other nucleotide sequences in the sample specify the same CDR3. V and J are TRBV7-2 and TRBJ2-1; TRBD1 or TRBD2 may be the D gene (5 bases each). V was cut by 1 base and J by 10 bases, with 5 bases left in between. The length of the CDR3 is 11 residues. The germline gives CDR1 SGHTA, CDR2 FQGNSA. The chain's CDR3 is CASSLGGEQFF. The CDR3 bases are TGTGCCAGCAGCTTAGGGGGGGAGCAGTTCTTC. Full variable domain (missing parts from reference TRBV7-2 and TRBJ2-1): GAGVSQSPSNKVTEKGKDVELRCDPISGHTALYWYRQSLGQGLEFLIYFQGNSAPDKSGLPSDRFSAERTGGSVSTLTIQRTQQEDSAVYLCASSLGGEQFFGPGTRLTVL.

The V gene is TRBV6-6, the J gene TRBJ1-2; D remains unclear. The CDR3 has 14 residues. V shed 5 bases and J shed 6 bases, with 16 bases lying between them. Germline CDR1 is MNHNY and CDR2 is SVGAGI (reference sequence). This chain's CDR3 is CASSLLGEGDGYTF. CDR3 DNA sequence: TGTGCCAGCAGTCTTCTGGGAGAGGGTGATGGCTACACCTTC.

This clone has more than one count but fewer than ten. The J gene is TRBJ2-7, the V gene TRBV10-3, with 7 positions matching TRBD1. Germline V gives CDR1 ENHRY, CDR2 SYGVKD. V trimming: 6 bases; J trimming: 4 bases; junction bases outside the gene matches: 9. The CDR3 contains 14 residues. The CDR3, as DNA: TGTGCCATCAGCGCCGGGACAGCTACTTACGAGCAGTACTTC. It yields the protein CAISAGTATYEQYF.

The chain combines TRBV7-2 with TRBJ2-1, with TRBD2 identical over 11 bases. Germline trimming cut 1 base from V and 1 base from J; bases unmatched to any gene: 0. The germline CDR1 and CDR2 sequences are SGHTA and FQGNSA. The CDR3 totals 16 residues. DNA for the CDR3: TGTGCCAGCAGCTTAGTAGCGGGAGGGTCCTACAATGAGCAGTTCTTC. Protein sequence: CASSLVAGGSYNEQFF. The variable domain in full, with the rest retrieved from reference TRBV7-2 and TRBJ2-1, is GAGVSQSPSNKVTEKGKDVELRCDPISGHTALYWYRQSLGQGLEFLIYFQGNSAPDKSGLPSDRFSAERTGGSVSTLTIQRTQQEDSAVYLCASSLVAGGSYNEQFFGPGTRLTVL.

The V call is TRBV7-2, the J call TRBJ1-1; D is ambiguous. This CDR3 contains 13 residues. V gave up 5 bases and J gave up 4 bases, with 11 bases separating them. Germline values: CDR1 SGHTA, CDR2 FQGNSA. The CDR3 DNA sequence: TGTGCCAGCAGCCCAAGTCGGAGCACTGAAGCTTTCTTT. Its protein is CASSPSRSTEAFF.

This clone showed up just once. The chain employs TRBV29-1 and TRBJ2-1, with D uncertain. V was pared by 7 bases and J by 9 bases, with 28 bases between. Germline CDR1 is SQVTM and CDR2 is ANQGSEA. This CDR3 is 16 amino acids long. The CDR3 loop is CSALQFLMLGASEQFF. The CDR3 DNA reads as TGCAGCGCACTACAATTCCTGATGCTAGGAGCATCTGAGCAGTTCTTC.

V and J are TRBV5-1 and TRBJ2-7; 11 positions agree with TRBD2. V lost 0 bases, J lost 5 bases, and 7 bases stayed unmatched. Germline CDR1 SGHRS, CDR2 YFSETQ. CDR3 length equals 16 residues. CDR3 bases: TGCGCCAGCAGCTTGGGGGGGACTAGCGGAATAGACGAGCAGTACTTC. Protein product: CASSLGGTSGIDEQYF.

This chain uses TRBV28 with TRBJ1-1, with TRBD1 matching 10 bases. The V and J ends lost 5 bases and 11 bases, in that order; junction bases with no gene match: 5. The CDR3 extends over 12 amino acids. Germline CDR1 MDHEN, CDR2 SYDVKM. CDR3 sequence: CASSGQGVDAFF. The CDR3 DNA is TGTGCCAGCAGTGGACAGGGGGTAGATGCTTTCTTT.

CDR3 sequence (DNA): TGTGCCAGTACCGTATTGCGGGGGCGCGGGGAGCTGTTTTTT. Protein sequence: CASTVLRGRGELFF. The chain is built from TRBV19 and TRBJ2-2; D is possibly TRBD2 (7 bases). CDR3 length: 14 amino acids. Germline V lookup: CDR1 LNHDA, CDR2 SQIVND (reference sequence). The V end lost 7 bases, the J end lost 7 bases, and 16 bases lay between the germline ends. Complete variable domain (other parts from reference TRBV19 and TRBJ2-2): DGGITQSPKYLFRKEGQNVTLSCEQNLNHDAMYWYRQDPGQGLRLIYYSQIVNDFQKGDIAEGYSVSREKKESFPLTVTSAQKNPTAFYLCASTVLRGRGELFFGEGSRLTVL.

The sample holds one count of this clone. This chain joins TRBV5-1 and TRBJ2-7; a possible D gene is TRBD1 (5 bases). The V gene's germline CDR1 is SGHRS and CDR2 YFSETQ. The CDR3 runs to 15 residues. Deletions cut 4 bases from V and 4 bases from J, with 18 bases between. The CDR3 coding sequence is TGCGCCAGCAGCGAAGAACGAGGAAGGGGTTACGAGCAGTACTTC. Its protein is CASSEERGRGYEQYF.

This clone was observed a handful of times. The V gene is TRBV18, the J gene TRBJ1-5; TRBD1 matches 7 bases. The CDR3 is 15 residues long. Trimming removed 3 bases from V and 5 bases from J; junction bases left unmatched: 7. In germline, CDR1 is KGHSH, CDR2 LQKENI. The CDR3 DNA reads TGTGCCAGCTCACCTCGGACAGGTTCCGATCAGCCCCAGCATTTT. This codes for CASSPRTGSDQPQHF.

This chain joins TRBV19 and TRBJ2-7; D not resolved. This CDR3 contains 13 residues. Trimming shortened V by 3 bases and J by 2 bases, and 8 bases separated the two germline ends. Germline lookup yields CDR1 LNHDA and CDR2 SQIVND (reference sequence). CDR3 region: CASSIGAAYEQYF. CDR3 nucleotide sequence: TGTGCCAGTAGTATTGGAGCAGCCTACGAGCAGTACTTC.

V usage is TRBV18 and J usage is TRBJ2-7; weak D call: TRBD1 (5 bases). This CDR3 region has 17 residues. The V gene's germline CDR1 is KGHSH and CDR2 LQKENI. Trimming removed 5 bases from V and 2 bases from J, with 22 bases in between. CDR3 loop: CASSIDSPNILTYEQYF. CDR3 coding DNA: TGTGCCAGCTCAATTGACAGTCCCAATATCCTCACCTACGAGCAGTACTTC. The entire variable domain, with the rest obtained from reference TRBV18 and TRBJ2-7, is as follows: NAGVMQNPRHLVRRRGQEARLRCSPMKGHSHVYWYRQLPEEGLKFMVYLQKENIIDESGMPKERFSAEFPKEGPSILRIQQVVRGDSAAYFCASSIDSPNILTYEQYFGPGTRLTVT.

This chain joins TRBV7-2 and TRBJ2-1, with a weak D call TRBD1 (6 bases). The CDR3 totals 15 residues. Between the trimmed V and J ends, which lost 6 bases and 0 bases, there was a span of 12 bases. The germline V gene has CDR1 SGHTA and CDR2 FQGNSA. Here the CDR3 reads CASRPMTGSYNEQFF. The CDR3 bases are TGTGCCAGCAGACCTATGACAGGCTCCTACAATGAGCAGTTCTTC. Full variable domain (remainder filled in from reference TRBV7-2 and TRBJ2-1): GAGVSQSPSNKVTEKGKDVELRCDPISGHTALYWYRQSLGQGLEFLIYFQGNSAPDKSGLPSDRFSAERTGGSVSTLTIQRTQQEDSAVYLCASRPMTGSYNEQFFGPGTRLTVL.

V is TRBV9 and J is TRBJ1-4; possible D gene TRBD1, 5 bases. The V end lost 2 bases, the J end lost 5 bases, and 10 bases lay between the germline ends. The CDR3 totals 14 residues. In germline, CDR1 is SGDLS, CDR2 YYNGEE. In DNA form, the CDR3 reads TGTGCCAGCAGCGTGGGGGAGGTAAATGAAAAACTGTTTTTT. Its protein is CASSVGEVNEKLFF.

This chain connects TRBV5-1 to TRBJ2-7; 13 nucleotides line up with TRBD2. Trimming at V came to 8 bases and at J to 5 bases, leaving 7 bases not matched to a gene. The CDR3 sequence is 14 residues long. CDR1 and CDR2 from the germline V gene are SGHRS and YFSETQ. The CDR3 nucleotides are TGCGCCAGTCGGGAGGGGACTAGCGGGGACGAGCAGTACTTC. Amino acids: CASREGTSGDEQYF.

The CDR3 DNA is TGCAGCGTGGCTGTAGCGGCAGGGGCAGGAAAACTGTTTTTT. Amino acid sequence: CSVAVAAGAGKLFF. V and J are TRBV29-1 and TRBJ1-4; perhaps TRBD1 as D (6 bases). This CDR3 contains 14 residues. Germline CDR1 and CDR2: SQVTM and ANQGSEA. Trimming pared 6 bases from V and 10 bases from J, leaving 21 bases between.

The CDR3 region has the DNA TGTGCCAGCAGCTTTGGGGGGGGGCTCCAGGAGACCCAGTACTTC. Translated, it gives CASSFGGGLQETQYF. The chain is built from TRBV5-6 and TRBJ2-5; a weak D match, TRBD2 (7 bases). V lost 2 bases and J 5 bases, leaving 16 bases between the germline ends. CDR3 length: 15 residues. Germline lookup yields CDR1 SGHDT and CDR2 YYEEEE. Together with reference TRBV5-6 and TRBJ2-5, the CDR3 gives the full variable domain: DAGVTQSPTHLIKTRGQQVTLRCSPKSGHDTVSWYQQALGQGPQFIFQYYEEEERQRGNFPDRFSGHQFPNYSSELNVNALLLGDSALYLCASSFGGGLQETQYFGPGTRLLVL.

This clone was detected once. V gene TRBV7-2 combines with J gene TRBJ2-7; D could derive from TRBD1 or TRBD2 (6 bases each). V lost 1 base, J lost 8 bases, and 12 bases lay in between. The CDR3 is made up of 13 amino acids. Germline assignment: CDR1 SGHTA and CDR2 FQGNSA. CDR3 amino acids: CASSLDGGAQQYF. DNA for the CDR3: TGTGCCAGCAGCTTAGACGGGGGCGCCCAGCAGTACTTC.

This chain connects TRBV11-2 to TRBJ2-7; D perhaps matches TRBD2 (6 bases). The CDR3 is 15 amino acids. CDR1 and CDR2 (germline): SGHAT, FQNNGV. Trimming took off 4 bases at V and 0 bases at J, with 13 bases between the two ends. DNA for the CDR3: TGTGCCAGCAGCTCTATTAGCGGCAGCTCCTACGAGCAGTACTTC. Translating it yields CASSSISGSSYEQYF.

The chain links TRBV2 to TRBJ2-2; possible D gene TRBD1, 6 bases. This CDR3 comprises 14 residues. CDR1 is SNHLY, CDR2 FYNNEI, per germline. Trimming took 6 bases from V and 3 from J, leaving 11 bases between them. CDR3 sequence: CASRVDSHTGELFF. The CDR3 coding sequence is TGTGCCAGCAGAGTGGACAGTCACACCGGGGAGCTGTTTTTT.

The CDR3 protein is CAISDTRTVGGYTF. The CDR3 coding sequence is TGTGCCATCAGTGATACACGGACAGTAGGGGGCTACACCTTC. This chain connects TRBV10-3 to TRBJ1-2, with a possible D match to TRBD1 (6 bases). V lost 3 bases, J lost 8 bases, and 16 bases lay in between. The germline CDR1 and CDR2 sequences are ENHRY and SYGVKD. This CDR3 has 14 residues.

The chain employs TRBV27 and TRBJ2-5; D unclear. Germline CDR1 reads MNHEY; CDR2 reads SMNVEV (reference sequence). V lost 4 bases to trimming and J lost 0 bases, with 12 bases between them. CDR3 length: 15 residues. Written as DNA, the CDR3 is TGTGCCAGCAGTTCCAGGAATACATACCAAGAGACCCAGTACTTC. This sequence encodes CASSSRNTYQETQYF.

The rearrangement uses TRBV5-6 and TRBJ1-5; 11 bases match TRBD1. The CDR3 spans 15 residues. CDR1 and CDR2 (germline): SGHDT, YYEEEE. The junction had 3 bases not matched to a gene; V was cut back by 3 bases and J by 4 bases. The CDR3 region is CASSWGTGGNQPQHF. The CDR3, as DNA: TGTGCCAGCAGCTGGGGGACAGGGGGTAATCAGCCCCAGCATTTT.

The V call is TRBV4-2, the J call TRBJ2-7, with 11 positions matching TRBD1. The CDR3 length is 14 residues. Germline CDR1 LGHNA, CDR2 YNFKEQ. Trimming cost V 4 bases and J 4 bases; bases outside gene matches: 3. The CDR3 spells CASSPGTGGYEQYF. For the CDR3, the DNA is TGTGCCAGCAGCCCCGGGACAGGGGGGTACGAGCAGTACTTC.

The rearrangement uses TRBV19 and TRBJ2-7; 9 nucleotides align to TRBD2. Unmatched junction bases numbered 7, after V lost 7 bases and J lost 6 bases. Germline assignment: CDR1 LNHDA and CDR2 SQIVND (reference sequence). The CDR3 has 13 residues. CDR3 protein: CASTQREASEQYF. Here the CDR3 DNA reads TGTGCCAGTACCCAGCGGGAGGCCTCCGAGCAGTACTTC.